This TCR beta chain was retrieved from a study of blood T cell repertoires in COVID-19. Study details: Material from acute and convalescent COVID-19 was sourced from the United States, Italy and Spain. The analysed material was cDNA or gDNA that came from T cells, B-cell-depleted T cells, or PBMCs.

The CDR3 is 15 amino acids. The V gene lost 4 bases and the J gene lost 8 bases, with 22 bases spanning the gap. Germline CDR1 is SGHDT and CDR2 is YYEEEE. This clone appeared a few times. In the original workflow: Scientists estimated how many nucleated cells there were by amplifying reference gene primers. Generated by immunoSEQ multiplex PCR, the TCRdb table keeps only in-frame clones and is missing some. The D gene and trimming were derived from the DNA, and the V and J assignments and clone size from that table. The sample lists 220,000 or so clones, roughly 84% occurring once. The TCR sequence derives from a woman aged 55 to 70 with acute or convalescent COVID-19. The specimen was peripheral blood. The rearrangement links TRBV5-6 to TRBJ2-7; TRBD2 might be the D (6 bases). The CDR3 nucleotides read TGTGCCAGCAGCCTCTCTCGGAGGGATCAGCTAAAGCAGTACTTC. It yields the protein CASSLSRRDQLKQYF.